The 24 T cell receptor beta chains below come from one sample, sequenced in a study of blood T cell repertoires in COVID-19. TCRdb's table, derived via immunoSEQ multiplex PCR, lists solely in-frame clones and lacks some. The table has over 200,000 clones, around 83% seen once. Sequencing used peripheral blood. The receptors derive from a man older than 75 with acute or convalescent COVID-19.

This chain links TRBV19 with TRBJ2-4; a weak D match, TRBD2 (5 bases). Per the germline V gene, CDR1 is LNHDA and CDR2 is SQIVND (reference sequence). V lost 2 bases, J lost 5 bases, and 10 bases lay in between. This CDR3 region has 14 residues. CDR3 residues: CASSIRDPENIQYF. CDR3 bases: TGTGCCAGTAGTATACGGGATCCGGAAAACATTCAGTACTTC. The variable domain in full, with the rest retrieved from reference TRBV19 and TRBJ2-4, is DGGITQSPKYLFRKEGQNVTLSCEQNLNHDAMYWYRQDPGQGLRLIYYSQIVNDFQKGDIAEGYSVSREKKESFPLTVTSAQKNPTAFYLCASSIRDPENIQYFGAGTRLSVL.

This rearrangement joins TRBV30 to TRBJ2-1, with 10 positions matching TRBD2. Losses at the gene ends were 0 bases for V and 5 bases for J; bases not matched to a gene: 7. Germline loops: CDR1 GTSNPN, CDR2 SVGIG (reference sequence). This CDR3 spans 16 amino acids. The CDR3 bases are TGTGCCTGGAGTGTTATTAGCGGGAGGCCCGACAATGAGCAGTTCTTC. It translates to CAWSVISGRPDNEQFF.

The chain has TRBV28 and TRBJ2-7; 10 positions agree with TRBD2. Unmatched junction bases numbered 6, after V lost 3 bases and J lost 1 base. CDR1 and CDR2 from the germline V gene are MDHEN and SYDVKM. This CDR3 is built from 16 residues. The CDR3 DNA reads as TGTGCCAGCAGTTTGGCACTAGCGGGGCTTTCCTACGAGCAGTACTTC. It translates to CASSLALAGLSYEQYF.

The chain has TRBV4-1 and TRBJ2-1; perhaps TRBD2 as D (5 bases). The germline gives CDR1 MGHRA, CDR2 YSYEKL. This CDR3 is built from 14 residues. Trimming left V 1 base short and J 6 bases short, with 10 bases between. CDR3 amino acids: CASSQGTPINEQFF. CDR3 DNA sequence: TGCGCCAGCAGCCAAGGGACTCCCATCAATGAGCAGTTCTTC.

To note about this clone: The sample has other DNA sequences that encode this CDR3 too. V and J are TRBV9 and TRBJ2-7; D might be TRBD1 (5 bases). Germline lookup yields CDR1 SGDLS and CDR2 YYNGEE. The V and J ends lost 0 bases and 3 bases respectively, with 10 bases between them. This CDR3 comprises 14 residues. The DNA of the CDR3 is TGTGCCAGCAGCGTAGGGCAGGGTATCTACGAGCAGTACTTC. This encodes CASSVGQGIYEQYF.

To note about this clone: Other nucleotide sequences in the sample specify the same CDR3. The chain employs TRBV27 and TRBJ1-4, with unresolved D. The CDR3 has 14 residues. Trimming cost V 4 bases and J 7 bases, with 13 bases left between them. Germline V gene sequence: CDR1 MNHEY, CDR2 SMNVEV (reference sequence). CDR3 protein: CASSSGGLGEKLFF. DNA of the CDR3: TGTGCCAGCAGTTCAGGAGGGCTAGGTGAAAAACTGTTTTTT.

The rearrangement links TRBV30 to TRBJ2-7; 7 nucleotides match TRBD1. The CDR3 covers 17 residues. Trimming cost V 0 bases and J 0 bases; bases outside gene matches: 11. Per germline, CDR1 GTSNPN and CDR2 SVGIG (reference sequence). The CDR3 protein is CAWSVLLWDRSSYEQYF. CDR3 coding DNA: TGTGCCTGGAGTGTATTACTCTGGGACAGAAGCTCCTACGAGCAGTACTTC.

This clone was detected once. The chain carries TRBV5-4 and TRBJ1-1; D is unresolved. Germline V gene data show CDR1 as SGHNT and CDR2 as YYREEE (reference sequence). Trimming took 0 bases from V and 3 from J, leaving 9 bases between them. The CDR3 contains 14 residues. The CDR3 loop is CASSLAVTDTEAFF. CDR3 sequence (DNA): TGTGCCAGCAGCTTGGCCGTAACGGACACTGAAGCTTTCTTT. The whole variable domain, remainder taken from reference TRBV5-4 and TRBJ1-1, is ETGVTQSPTHLIKTRGQQVTLRCSSQSGHNTVSWYQQALGQGPQFIFQYYREEENGRGNFPPRFSGLQFPNYSSELNVNALELDDSALYLCASSLAVTDTEAFFGQGTRLTVV.

The J gene is TRBJ1-5, the V gene TRBV7-2; TRBD1 matches 7 bases. V dropped 2 bases and J dropped 5; count of bases not matched to a gene: 0. CDR1 is SGHTA and CDR2 is FQGNSA in the germline V gene. The CDR3 consists of 13 residues. This CDR3 is CASSLQGDQPQHF. CDR3 in DNA: TGTGCCAGCAGCTTACAGGGGGATCAGCCCCAGCATTTT.

The V and J genes are TRBV18 and TRBJ2-7, with D unresolved. CDR3 length: 11 amino acids. CDR1 and CDR2 from the germline V gene are KGHSH and LQKENI. The V end was cut by 5 bases, the J end by 7 bases, with 9 bases between. This chain's CDR3 is CASSSEREQYF. DNA for the CDR3: TGTGCCAGCTCAAGCGAACGGGAGCAGTACTTC.

The V call is TRBV6-5, the J call TRBJ1-1, with D maybe TRBD1 (5 bases). The V gene's germline CDR1 is MNHEY and CDR2 SVGAGI. CDR3 size: 14 residues. V lost 6 bases, J lost 2 bases, and 13 bases lay in between. CDR3 nucleotides: TGTGCCAGCAGGAAACCGACAGTAAACACTGAAGCTTTCTTT. Its translation: CASRKPTVNTEAFF.

The chain is built from TRBV28 and TRBJ1-2; maybe TRBD1 (6 bases). Germline CDR1 and CDR2: MDHEN and SYDVKM. The CDR3 loop spans 13 amino acids. V shed 2 bases and J shed 3 bases, with 7 bases lying between them. The CDR3 sequence: CASSLNRDYGYTF. The CDR3 coding sequence is TGTGCCAGCAGTTTAAACAGGGACTATGGCTACACCTTC.

The chain has TRBV7-9 and TRBJ2-2; TRBD2 might be the D (6 bases). V shed 5 bases and J shed 5 bases, with 12 bases lying between them. The CDR3 is 14 residues long. Germline CDR1 and CDR2: SEHNR and FQNEAQ (reference sequence). In DNA, the CDR3 is TGTGCCAGCAGCCACGGGACTCCTACCGGGGAGCTGTTTTTT. Amino acids: CASSHGTPTGELFF.

The chain carries TRBV18 and TRBJ2-7; possibly TRBD2 for D (5 bases). This CDR3 is 14 amino acids long. Germline lookup yields CDR1 KGHSH and CDR2 LQKENI. The germline V and J ends were trimmed by 6 bases and 2 bases, with 14 bases remaining between them. CDR3 DNA: TGTGCCAGCTCCCGTGACGGGGTGGCCTACGAGCAGTACTTC. This encodes CASSRDGVAYEQYF.

The table lists this clone with a count of one. The chain combines TRBV24-1 with TRBJ2-2; D gene ambiguous. Trimming left V 5 bases short and J 3 bases short, with 6 bases between. The CDR3 extends over 13 amino acids. Per germline, CDR1 KGHDR and CDR2 SFDVKD. CDR3 in amino acids: CATSVQYTGELFF. Written as DNA, the CDR3 is TGTGCCACCAGTGTACAGTACACCGGGGAGCTGTTTTTT.

This clone turned up a few times. This chain uses TRBV7-2 with TRBJ2-1, with D tentatively TRBD2 (5 bases). V was shortened by 6 bases and J by 6 bases, with 12 bases between the two germline ends. CDR1 SGHTA and CDR2 FQGNSA come from the germline V gene. This CDR3 comprises 13 residues. The CDR3 spells CASRPDWANEQFF. CDR3 coding DNA: TGTGCCAGCAGACCGGACTGGGCCAATGAGCAGTTCTTC.

CDR3 residues: CASRRTGGGNTIYF. The CDR3 region has the DNA TGTGCCAGCAGGCGGACGGGAGGAGGAAACACCATATATTTT. The rearrangement joins TRBV27 to TRBJ1-3, with D hard to call. CDR1 is MNHEY, CDR2 SMNVEV, per germline (reference sequence). V shed 6 bases and J shed 4 bases, with 13 bases lying between them. This CDR3 contains 14 residues.

J is TRBJ2-7 and V is TRBV6-5; 8 bases map to TRBD2. CDR3 length equals 13 residues. CDR1 is MNHEY, CDR2 SVGAGI, per germline. Unmatched junction bases numbered 4, after V lost 6 bases and J lost 3 bases. CDR3 sequence reads: CASSLAGFYEQYF. The CDR3 region has the DNA TGTGCCAGCAGCCTAGCGGGCTTCTACGAGCAGTACTTC.

The chain recombines TRBV6-5 with TRBJ2-1; 8 bases are shared with TRBD2. The CDR3 contains 15 residues. Germline assignment: CDR1 MNHEY and CDR2 SVGAGI. V lost 5 bases to trimming and J lost 9 bases; unmatched junction nucleotides: 12. In DNA form, the CDR3 reads TGTGCCAGCAGTAAGATGGGACTAGGCGACCTTGAGCAGTTCTTC. It is translated as CASSKMGLGDLEQFF.

The genes are TRBV7-9 and TRBJ2-7; possibly TRBD2 for D (6 bases). CDR3 length: 11 amino acids. Germline V gene lookup returns CDR1 SEHNR and CDR2 FQNEAQ (reference sequence). V was pared by 6 bases and J by 9 bases, with 12 bases between. CDR3 amino acids: CASRGEVAQYF. CDR3 coding DNA: TGTGCCAGCAGGGGGGAGGTGGCGCAGTACTTC.

The rearrangement links TRBV3-1 (or the pseudogene TRBV3-2) to TRBJ2-1, with D possibly TRBD2 on 6 matching bases. The CDR3 has 13 residues. V lost 4 bases to trimming and J lost 4 bases, with 8 bases between them. Germline CDR1 reads LGHDT; CDR2 reads YNNKEL (reference sequence). As DNA, the CDR3 is TGTGCCAGCAGCCCCGGGGGATACAATGAGCAGTTCTTC. Protein sequence: CASSPGGYNEQFF.

The chain joins TRBV5-4 to TRBJ1-2; weak D call: TRBD1 (6 bases). V gave up 4 bases and J gave up 2 bases, with 9 bases separating them. CDR1 is SGHNT and CDR2 is YYREEE in the germline V gene (reference sequence). The CDR3 is 13 residues long. The CDR3 nucleotides read TGTGCCAGCAGCGTAGACAGGAACTATGGCTACACCTTC. Its translation is CASSVDRNYGYTF.

The V gene is TRBV5-8, the J gene TRBJ2-3; the D gene is possibly TRBD1 (6 bases). This CDR3 is 14 amino acids long. From germline, CDR1 is SGHTS and CDR2 YDEGEE. The V end lost 4 bases, the J end lost 5 bases, and 14 bases lay between the germline ends. The CDR3 here is CASSQGSRGDTQYF. The DNA of the CDR3 is TGTGCCAGCAGCCAGGGGTCGAGGGGAGATACGCAGTATTTT.

The V and J genes are TRBV12-3 or TRBV12-4 and TRBJ1-5; D is ambiguous. V was cut by 2 bases and J by 0 bases, with 2 bases left in between. The CDR3 extends over 13 amino acids. CDR3 DNA: TGTGCCAGCAGTTTATATAGCAATCAGCCCCAGCATTTT. The encoded protein is CASSLYSNQPQHF.